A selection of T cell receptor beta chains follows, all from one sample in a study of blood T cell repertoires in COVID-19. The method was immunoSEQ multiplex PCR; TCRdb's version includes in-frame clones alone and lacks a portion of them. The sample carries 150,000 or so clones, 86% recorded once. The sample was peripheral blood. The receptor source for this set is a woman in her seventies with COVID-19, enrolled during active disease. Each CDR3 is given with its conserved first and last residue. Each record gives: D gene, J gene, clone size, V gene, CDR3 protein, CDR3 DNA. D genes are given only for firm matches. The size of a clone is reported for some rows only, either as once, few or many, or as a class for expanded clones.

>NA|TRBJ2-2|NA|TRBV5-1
CASSLRLEGGELFF
TGCGCCAGCAGCTTGCGACTAGAGGGCGGGGAGCTGTTTTTT
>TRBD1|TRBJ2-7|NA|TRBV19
CASLGQGPTGEQYF
TGTGCCAGTTTAGGACAGGGCCCGACGGGCGAGCAGTACTTC
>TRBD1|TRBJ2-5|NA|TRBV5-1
CASSPGQPQETQYF
TGCGCCAGCAGCCCGGGACAGCCCCAAGAGACCCAGTACTTC
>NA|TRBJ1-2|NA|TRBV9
CASNLPGGYTF
TGTGCCAGCAACCTTCCCGGTGGCTACACCTTC
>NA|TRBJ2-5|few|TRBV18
CASSPGRAETQYF
TGTGCCAGCTCACCAGGCAGGGCTGAGACCCAGTACTTC
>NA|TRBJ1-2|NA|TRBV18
CASSPPNSYYGYTF
TGTGCCAGCTCACCACCCAACAGTTACTATGGCTACACCTTC
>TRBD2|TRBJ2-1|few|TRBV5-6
CASSFASGDEQFF
TGTGCCAGCAGCTTCGCTAGCGGGGATGAGCAGTTCTTC
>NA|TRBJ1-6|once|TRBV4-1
CASSQAWTPTGNSPLHF
TGCGCCAGCAGCCAAGCATGGACTCCTACCGGTAATTCACCCCTCCACTTT
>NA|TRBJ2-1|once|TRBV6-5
CASKKAGEHNEQFF
TGTGCCAGTAAGAAGGCCGGGGAACACAATGAGCAGTTCTTC
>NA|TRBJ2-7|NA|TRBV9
CASSGHSGRYEQYF
TGTGCCAGCAGCGGCCACAGCGGTCGCTACGAGCAGTACTTC
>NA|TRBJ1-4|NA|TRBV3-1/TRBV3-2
CASSQDLGRGYEKLFF
TGTGCCAGCAGCCAAGATCTGGGCAGGGGTTATGAAAAACTGTTTTTT
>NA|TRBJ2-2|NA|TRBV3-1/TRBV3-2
CASSPPAATGELFF
TGTGCCAGCAGCCCACCGGCGGCCACCGGGGAGCTGTTTTTT
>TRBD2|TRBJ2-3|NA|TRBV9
CASSAGGTSNTDTQYF
TGTGCCAGCAGCGCGGGAGGGACTTCCAACACAGATACGCAGTATTTT
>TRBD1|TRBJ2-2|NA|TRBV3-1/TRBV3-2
CASRNDRGPTGELFF
TGTGCCAGCAGAAACGACAGGGGGCCCACCGGGGAGCTGTTTTTT
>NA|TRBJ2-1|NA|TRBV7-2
CASSLGQYNEQFF
TGTGCCAGCAGCTTAGGTCAGTACAATGAGCAGTTCTTC
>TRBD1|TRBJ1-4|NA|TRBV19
CASSIAQGANEKLFF
TGTGCCAGTAGTATCGCCCAGGGGGCGAACGAAAAACTGTTTTTT
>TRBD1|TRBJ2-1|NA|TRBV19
CASSIVGQGYEQFF
TGTGCCAGTAGTATAGTGGGACAGGGTTATGAGCAGTTCTTC
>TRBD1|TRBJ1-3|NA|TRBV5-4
CASSSGTGNSGNTIYF
TGTGCCAGCAGCTCGGGGACAGGCAACTCTGGAAACACCATATATTTT
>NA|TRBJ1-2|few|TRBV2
CASSEDRLSYGYTF
TGTGCCAGCAGTGAAGACAGACTATCCTATGGCTACACCTTC
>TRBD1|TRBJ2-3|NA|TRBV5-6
CASSLARDRDTDTQYF
TGTGCCAGCAGCTTGGCCCGGGACAGAGACACAGATACGCAGTATTTT